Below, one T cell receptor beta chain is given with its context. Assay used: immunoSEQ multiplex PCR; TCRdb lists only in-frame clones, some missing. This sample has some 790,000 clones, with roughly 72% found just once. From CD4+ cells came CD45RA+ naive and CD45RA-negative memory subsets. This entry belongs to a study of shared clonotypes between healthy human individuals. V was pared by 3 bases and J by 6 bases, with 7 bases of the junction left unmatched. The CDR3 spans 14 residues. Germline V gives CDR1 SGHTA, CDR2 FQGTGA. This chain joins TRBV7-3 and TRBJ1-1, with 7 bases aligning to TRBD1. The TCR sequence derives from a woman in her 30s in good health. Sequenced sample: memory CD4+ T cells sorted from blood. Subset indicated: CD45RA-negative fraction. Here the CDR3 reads CASSFQGESSEAFF. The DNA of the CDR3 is TGTGCCAGCAGCTTTCAGGGGGAGTCTTCTGAAGCTTTCTTT. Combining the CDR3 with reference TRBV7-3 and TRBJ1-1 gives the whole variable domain GAGVSQTPSNKVTEKGKYVELRCDPISGHTALYWYRQSLGQGPEFLIYFQGTGAADDSGLPNDRFFAVRPEGSVSTLKIQRTERGDSAVYLCASSFQGESSEAFFGQGTRLTVV.